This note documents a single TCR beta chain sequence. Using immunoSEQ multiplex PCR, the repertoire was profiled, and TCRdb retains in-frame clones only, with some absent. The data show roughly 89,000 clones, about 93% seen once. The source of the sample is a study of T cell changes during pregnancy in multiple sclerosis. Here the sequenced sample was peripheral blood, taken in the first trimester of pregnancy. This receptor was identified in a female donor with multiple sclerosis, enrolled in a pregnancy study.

CDR3 sequence: CASSIGGRRGYTF. The DNA of the CDR3 is TGTGCCAGTAGTATAGGGGGCAGACGTGGCTACACCTTC. The chain combines TRBV19 with TRBJ1-2; tentative D call: TRBD1 (5 bases). Per germline, CDR1 LNHDA and CDR2 SQIVND (reference sequence). The CDR3 length is 13 residues. V lost 1 base to trimming and J lost 7 bases, with 10 bases between them.